One sample yielded the 31 T cell receptor beta chains listed below, sequenced in a study of blood T cells in healthy people across ages. Using a J-beta primer mix together with a sample-barcoded 5' primer, a second PCR was run for roughly 7 to 12 cycles. TCRdb fed the 5' RACE reads into MiXCR, producing one record per CDR3 protein. Among 1.5 million to 2 million distinct CDR3 sequences listed, 49% were seen once. The sample was blood. The receptors stem from a woman aged 40 to 50 in good health.

The chain joins TRBV7-9 to TRBJ1-2, with D possibly being TRBD1 (6 bases). This CDR3 is 19 amino acids long. V was clipped by 1 base and J by 1 base, with 22 bases between them. Germline assignment: CDR1 SEHNR and CDR2 FQNEAQ (reference sequence). The CDR3 DNA is TGTGCCAGCAGCTTAGGATGGCCCTCAGGGGCAGTAAATAACTATGGCTACACCTTC. It codes for CASSLGWPSGAVNNYGYTF.

As DNA, the CDR3 is TGTGCCAGTGCTGACAGGGCGTCTGGGGCCAACGTCCTGACTTTC. Its protein product is CASADRASGANVLTF. This chain connects TRBV19 to TRBJ2-6; 7 nucleotides match TRBD1. From germline, CDR1 is LNHDA and CDR2 SQIVND (reference sequence). CDR3 length: 15 amino acids. V lost 8 bases, J lost 1 base, and 5 bases stayed unmatched.

The V gene is TRBV7-2, the J gene TRBJ2-1, with D tentatively TRBD2 (5 bases). Germline assignment: CDR1 SGHTA and CDR2 FQGNSA. V was cut by 5 bases and J by 8 bases, with 16 bases left in between. This CDR3 has 14 amino acids. The chain's CDR3 is CASSPGIPGHEQFF. CDR3 in DNA: TGTGCCAGCAGCCCGGGGATTCCGGGTCATGAGCAGTTCTTC.

The chain carries TRBV29-1 and TRBJ2-1, with a weak D call TRBD2 (6 bases). Germline CDR1 SQVTM, CDR2 ANQGSEA. Trimming removed 7 bases at V and 5 bases at J, with 9 bases between. The CDR3 has 11 amino acids. CDR3 coding DNA: TGCAGCGGGACTATAAACAATGAGCAGTTCTTC. Its translation: CSGTINNEQFF.

The DNA of the CDR3 is TGTGCCAGCAGCTCCCGGACAGACCCCTATGGCTACACCTTC. It codes for CASSSRTDPYGYTF. The gene calls are TRBV7-9 and TRBJ1-2, with D possibly being TRBD1 (6 bases). Trimming pared 4 bases from V and 4 bases from J, leaving 13 bases between. CDR1 and CDR2 (germline): SEHNR, FQNEAQ (reference sequence). The CDR3 length is 14 residues.

This clonotype was recorded a few times. CDR3 residues: CATSDADRGLAGGRRFF. The DNA of the CDR3 is TGTGCCACCAGTGATGCGGACAGGGGACTAGCGGGGGGCCGGCGGTTCTTC. The V call is TRBV24-1, the J call TRBJ2-1, with TRBD2 matching 15 bases. The CDR3 runs 17 residues. The V segment lost 3 bases and the J segment 15 bases; nucleotides outside the gene matches: 14. Germline V gene lookup returns CDR1 KGHDR and CDR2 SFDVKD.

V gene TRBV29-1 combines with J gene TRBJ1-1; a weak D match, TRBD1 (5 bases). Per germline, CDR1 SQVTM and CDR2 ANQGSEA. V lost 4 bases, J lost 0 bases, and 9 bases lay in between. The CDR3 length is 13 residues. The CDR3 sequence is CSVVQGLNTEAFF. The CDR3 DNA reads as TGCAGCGTTGTTCAGGGCTTGAACACTGAAGCTTTCTTT. The entire variable domain, with the rest obtained from reference TRBV29-1 and TRBJ1-1, is as follows: SAVISQKPSRDICQRGTSLTIQCQVDSQVTMMFWYRQQPGQSLTLIATANQGSEATYESGFVIDKFPISRPNLTFSTLTVSNMSPEDSSIYLCSVVQGLNTEAFFGQGTRLTVV.

There are a few counts of this clonotype. Germline is not matched at one junction end, which may reflect a read error. This chain uses TRBV5-1 with TRBJ2-6; perhaps TRBD1 as D (5 bases). The length of the CDR3 is 16 residues. Per germline, CDR1 SGHRS and CDR2 YFSETQ. The DNA for the CDR3 is TGCGCCAGCAGCTTGAGGGCTGCCTCTGGGGCCAACGTCCCGACTTTC. Residues: CASSLRAASGANVPTF. The full variable domain, its missing parts supplied by reference TRBV5-1 and TRBJ2-6, is KAGVTQTPRYLIKTRGQQVTLSCSPISGHRSVSWYQQTPGQGLQFLFEYFSETQRNKGNFPGRFSGRQFSNSRSEMNVSTLELGDSALYLCASSLRAASGANVPTFGAGSRLTVL.

This clonotype was counted between two and nine times. The CDR3 protein is CASSAQRGGLYNEQFF. The CDR3 DNA sequence: TGCGCCAGCAGCGCCCAAAGGGGGGGGTTATACAATGAGCAGTTCTTC. The V call is TRBV5-1, the J call TRBJ2-1, with TRBD2 as a possible D gene (7 bases). CDR1 is SGHRS, CDR2 YFSETQ, per germline. This CDR3 has 16 amino acids. V lost 4 bases and J 4 bases, leaving 18 bases between the germline ends.

In its sample, this clonotype was seen a few times. The rearrangement joins TRBV10-3 to TRBJ1-2; no clear D gene. V was shortened by 3 bases and J by 4 bases, with 12 bases between the two germline ends. In germline, CDR1 is ENHRY, CDR2 SYGVKD. This CDR3 comprises 14 residues. The CDR3 reads CAISEVLAVYGYTF. The CDR3 coding sequence is TGTGCCATCAGTGAAGTTCTGGCAGTCTATGGCTACACCTTC.

This chain uses TRBV12-3 or TRBV12-4 with TRBJ1-5, with 7 nucleotides matching TRBD1. The CDR3 is 12 residues long. Germline trimming cut 6 bases from V and 5 bases from J; bases unmatched to any gene: 1. The DNA of the CDR3 is TGTGCCAGCAGGACAGGGTATCAGCCCCAGCATTTT. Amino acid sequence: CASRTGYQPQHF.

This clonotype has only a few counts. The chain links TRBV25-1 to TRBJ1-4; D ambiguous. Trimming removed 5 bases at V and 4 bases at J, with 17 bases between. This CDR3 region has 16 residues. Per the germline V gene, CDR1 is MGHDK and CDR2 is SYGVNS. The CDR3 is CASSSVQADNNEKLFF. CDR3 in DNA: TGTGCCAGCAGTTCTGTCCAGGCAGATAATAATGAAAAACTGTTTTTT.

Only a few counts were recorded for this clonotype. The chain combines TRBV6-1 with TRBJ1-4, with D unresolved. The germline V gene encodes CDR1 MNHNS and CDR2 SASEGT. This CDR3 contains 20 residues. V was pared by 7 bases and J by 0 bases, with 27 bases between. In DNA, the CDR3 is TGTGCCAGCAATCAAGGAGACTCACTGAATTCGCTATCAACTAATGAAAAACTGTTTTTT. Protein: CASNQGDSLNSLSTNEKLFF.

The chain joins TRBV20-1 to TRBJ2-5, with D possibly being TRBD1 (6 bases). Germline-derived CDR1 and CDR2 are DFQATT and SNEGSKA (reference sequence). The length of the CDR3 is 15 residues. Trimming pared 6 bases from V and 5 bases from J, leaving 22 bases between. DNA for the CDR3: TGCAGTGCCAAAGAAAAGAAGACAGGTGGTGAGACCCAGTACTTC. Residues: CSAKEKKTGGETQYF.

The J gene is TRBJ2-1, the V gene TRBV4-3, with TRBD2 matching over 11 bases. Trimming cost V 1 base and J 2 bases; bases outside gene matches: 1. The CDR3 length is 16 residues. Per the germline V gene, CDR1 is LGHNA and CDR2 is YSLEER. CDR3 in DNA: TGCGCCAGCAGCCAAGTGACTAGCGGGGCCTACAATGAGCAGTTCTTC. This sequence encodes CASSQVTSGAYNEQFF.

This chain uses TRBV20-1 with TRBJ2-5; TRBD1 aligns across 10 bases. The trim removed 3 bases at V and 5 bases at J, leaving 6 bases unmatched. The V gene's germline CDR1 is DFQATT and CDR2 SNEGSKA (reference sequence). This CDR3 has 14 amino acids. As DNA, the CDR3 is TGCAGTGCTAGTAGACAGGGGGCCGGGGAGACCCAGTACTTC. This sequence encodes CSASRQGAGETQYF.

The chain carries TRBV29-1 and TRBJ2-4, with D perhaps TRBD2 (6 bases). The V gene's germline CDR1 is SQVTM and CDR2 ANQGSEA. Trimming stripped 4 bases from V and 0 bases from J, with 19 bases between. This CDR3 spans 17 amino acids. The CDR3 is CSVVIRAGTVAKNIQYF. DNA of the CDR3: TGCAGCGTTGTTATTAGAGCGGGTACAGTAGCCAAAAACATTCAGTACTTC. The whole variable domain, remainder taken from reference TRBV29-1 and TRBJ2-4, is SAVISQKPSRDICQRGTSLTIQCQVDSQVTMMFWYRQQPGQSLTLIATANQGSEATYESGFVIDKFPISRPNLTFSTLTVSNMSPEDSSIYLCSVVIRAGTVAKNIQYFGAGTRLSVL.

This CDR3 reads CASKPQAVGEKLFF. CDR3 nucleotide sequence: TGCGCCAGCAAACCTCAGGCCGTTGGTGAAAAACTGTTTTTT. The rearrangement joins TRBV5-1 to TRBJ1-4, with unresolved D. CDR1 SGHRS and CDR2 YFSETQ come from the germline V gene. Trimming took off 6 bases at V and 7 bases at J, with 16 bases between the two ends. The CDR3 is 14 residues long.

Many counts were recorded for this clonotype. V usage is TRBV4-2 and J usage is TRBJ1-2; 8 positions agree with TRBD1. Germline V gives CDR1 LGHNA, CDR2 YNFKEQ. The trim removed 0 bases at V and 4 bases at J, leaving 4 bases unmatched. This CDR3 is 15 amino acids long. The CDR3 DNA sequence: TGTGCCAGCAGCCAAGATACCCAGGGGGCCTATGGCTACACCTTC. It codes for CASSQDTQGAYGYTF.

A note on this clonotype: One base away lies a much larger clone, so this may be a sequencing read error. The rearrangement uses TRBV29-1 and TRBJ2-5; no reliable D call. Trimming cost V 4 bases and J 5 bases, with 17 bases left between them. The CDR3 runs 14 residues. The germline CDR1 and CDR2 sequences are SQVTM and ANQGSEA. The CDR3 reads CSVGVQALGETQYF. The CDR3 DNA is TGCAGCGTTGGGGTCCAGGCCCTCGGGGAGACCCAGTACTTC. Using reference TRBV29-1 and TRBJ2-5 for the parts outside the CDR3, the full variable domain is SAVISQKPSRDICQRGTSLTIQCQVDSQVTMMFWYRQQPGQSLTLIATANQGSEATYESGFVIDKFPISRPNLTFSTLTVSNMSPEDSSIYLCSVGVQALGETQYFGPGTRLLVL.

V and J are TRBV13 and TRBJ1-2, with 7 bases identical to TRBD1. The germline V gene has CDR1 PRHDT and CDR2 FYEKMQ (reference sequence). The CDR3 contains 14 residues. With V trimmed by 8 bases and J by 8 bases, 14 bases remained unmatched. The CDR3 DNA is TGTGCCAGCCACTTACGGGGCGGAGGGGGCGGCTACACCTTC. Translated: CASHLRGGGGGYTF.

This clonotype was observed a handful of times. The chain carries TRBV20-1 and TRBJ2-1, with TRBD2 identical over 13 bases. The germline V gene has CDR1 DFQATT and CDR2 SNEGSKA (reference sequence). Trimming cost V 5 bases and J 0 bases; bases outside gene matches: 16. The length of the CDR3 is 20 residues. CDR3 protein: CSAEKYAGTSGESSYNEQFF. CDR3 DNA: TGCAGTGCTGAGAAGTACGCCGGGACTAGCGGGGAAAGCTCCTACAATGAGCAGTTCTTC.

The chain carries TRBV7-2 and TRBJ2-7; no reliable D call. The germline gives CDR1 SGHTA, CDR2 FQGNSA. V was trimmed by 6 bases and J by 2 bases, leaving 14 bases between them. The CDR3 consists of 14 residues. The CDR3 region has the DNA TGTGCCAGCAGTTTTACTGACGGCGCCTACGAGCAGTACTTC. Translating gives CASSFTDGAYEQYF.

This clonotype was picked up one time. The rearrangement links TRBV6-2 or TRBV6-3 to TRBJ1-5, with 9 bases matching TRBD1. The germline gives CDR1 MNHEY, CDR2 SVGEGT. The ends lost 0 bases at V and 6 bases at J; junction bases unmatched: 3. This CDR3 is 15 amino acids long. The CDR3 DNA sequence: TGTGCCAGCAGTTACTCGGCGACAGGGGGTCAGCCCCAGCATTTT. It codes for CASSYSATGGQPQHF.

The chain couples TRBV4-1 to TRBJ2-3; 7 nucleotides line up with TRBD2. With 6 bases clipped from V and 2 bases from J, the junction kept 8 bases outside the gene matches. Germline CDR1 reads MGHRA; CDR2 reads YSYEKL. This CDR3 region has 15 residues. The CDR3 DNA follows: TGCGCCAGCAGTTTTTTAGCGGGCCCCACAGATACGCAGTATTTT. Translation gives CASSFLAGPTDTQYF.

The chain recombines TRBV3-1 with TRBJ1-1; 7 bases match TRBD1. The CDR3 covers 15 residues. V lost 3 bases to trimming and J lost 4 bases; unmatched junction nucleotides: 8. CDR1 is LGHDT and CDR2 is YNNKEL in the germline V gene (reference sequence). The CDR3 bases are TGTGCCAGCAGCCAGGTCTCAGGGGGTGGCACTGAAGCTTTCTTT. It yields the protein CASSQVSGGGTEAFF.

The chain combines TRBV18 with TRBJ2-1; the D gene could be TRBD1 or TRBD2 (5 bases each). The CDR3 has 16 residues. Germline values: CDR1 KGHSH, CDR2 LQKENI. V gave up 3 bases and J gave up 7 bases, with 19 bases separating them. The DNA of the CDR3 is TGTGCCAGCTCACCTCAAACGGGGACCGCTGGAAATGAGCAGTTCTTC. Translation gives CASSPQTGTAGNEQFF.

The rearrangement joins TRBV20-1 to TRBJ2-1; the D gene is possibly TRBD2 (6 bases). The CDR3 is 16 amino acids. CDR1 is DFQATT and CDR2 is SNEGSKA in the germline V gene (reference sequence). V was trimmed by 2 bases and J by 2 bases, leaving 16 bases between them. The CDR3 loop reads CSARFTGDDPYNEQFF. CDR3 DNA sequence: TGCAGTGCTAGATTCACGGGGGACGATCCCTACAATGAGCAGTTCTTC.

The chain carries TRBV20-1 and TRBJ2-1, with 8 positions matching TRBD1. The length of the CDR3 is 13 residues. The V gene end was trimmed by 4 bases and the J gene end by 5 bases; junction bases not matched to a gene: 4. Germline loops: CDR1 DFQATT, CDR2 SNEGSKA (reference sequence). CDR3 region: CSATDRDHNEQFF. DNA for the CDR3: TGCAGTGCTACGGACAGGGACCACAATGAGCAGTTCTTC.

The rearrangement uses TRBV7-9 and TRBJ2-7, with D possibly matching TRBD2 (6 bases). Germline CDR1 is SEHNR and CDR2 is FQNEAQ (reference sequence). The V and J ends lost 6 bases and 3 bases respectively, with 15 bases between them. The CDR3 sequence is 14 residues long. The CDR3 sequence is CASSTGVANYEQYF. The CDR3 region has the DNA TGTGCCAGCAGTACGGGAGTAGCGAACTACGAGCAGTACTTC.

The V and J genes are TRBV7-2 and TRBJ2-2; 7 positions match TRBD1. V shed 6 bases, J shed 3 bases, and the junction held 7 bases outside the gene matches. The CDR3 totals 15 residues. The germline V gene encodes CDR1 SGHTA and CDR2 FQGNSA. The DNA of the CDR3 is TGTGCCAGCAGGAACAGGGGTAGGGACACCGGGGAGCTGTTTTTT. Translating it yields CASRNRGRDTGELFF. The entire variable domain, with the rest obtained from reference TRBV7-2 and TRBJ2-2, is as follows: GAGVSQSPSNKVTEKGKDVELRCDPISGHTALYWYRQSLGQGLEFLIYFQGNSAPDKSGLPSDRFSAERTGGSVSTLTIQRTQQEDSAVYLCASRNRGRDTGELFFGEGSRLTVL.